This T cell receptor (beta chain) stems from a study of blood T cell repertoires in COVID-19. Sequencing was performed with immunoSEQ multiplex PCR; in TCRdb, only in-frame clones are kept and a portion is missing. The sample has under 200,000 clones, 65% to 90% seen once. CDR3 length equals 15 residues. With 4 bases clipped from V and 4 bases from J, the junction kept 7 bases outside the gene matches. Germline V lookup: CDR1 SGHRS, CDR2 YFSETQ. The specimen sequenced was peripheral blood. V and J are TRBV5-1 and TRBJ2-7, with 11 positions matching TRBD2. This clonotype was sampled from a man in his fifties or sixties with acute or convalescent COVID-19. CDR3 region: CASSATSGTRYEQYF. As DNA, the CDR3 is TGCGCCAGCAGCGCGACTAGCGGGACAAGGTACGAGCAGTACTTC. Drawing the rest from reference TRBV5-1 and TRBJ2-7, the complete variable domain is KAGVTQTPRYLIKTRGQQVTLSCSPISGHRSVSWYQQTPGQGLQFLFEYFSETQRNKGNFPGRFSGRQFSNSRSEMNVSTLELGDSALYLCASSATSGTRYEQYFGPGTRLTVT.